A single sample is the source of the 20 T cell receptor beta chains below, sequenced in a study of blood T cells in healthy people across ages. Then a second PCR, running about 6 to 11 cycles, was carried out with a sample-barcoded 5' primer and a J-beta primer mix. TCRdb ran MiXCR on the 5' RACE reads and lists one entry per CDR3 protein. The sample comprises over 1,300,000 distinct CDR3 sequences, around 55% of which are singletons, and 5% to 7% rests with the top ten. The sample comprised blood. The receptor set was obtained from a man aged 18 to 35 in good health.

V gene TRBV7-9 combines with J gene TRBJ2-1; D may be TRBD2 (5 bases). With the DNA end fitting TRBJ2-7 better, the J assignment may be wrong. The CDR3 is 17 residues long. The germline V gene has CDR1 SEHNR and CDR2 FQNEAQ (reference sequence). Written as DNA, the CDR3 is TGTGCCAGCAGCATGCAAACCGGAGCTAGCTCCTACAATGAGCAGTACTTC. Translation: CASSMQTGASSYNEQYF.

This chain connects TRBV5-1 to TRBJ2-1, with TRBD2 matching 11 bases. CDR1 and CDR2 (germline): SGHRS, YFSETQ. Unmatched junction bases numbered 9, after V lost 0 bases and J lost 7 bases. The CDR3 loop spans 17 amino acids. This chain's CDR3 is CASSLELKLAGGNEQFF. In DNA, the CDR3 is TGCGCCAGCAGCTTGGAATTAAAGCTAGCGGGGGGAAATGAGCAGTTCTTC.

The gene calls are TRBV7-2 and TRBJ1-6, with D unresolved. Trimming took off 2 bases at V and 8 bases at J, with 7 bases between the two ends. The CDR3 length is 13 residues. Germline CDR1 reads SGHTA; CDR2 reads FQGNSA. The CDR3 protein is CASSLSFDSPLHF. The CDR3 DNA sequence: TGTGCCAGCAGCTTATCATTTGATTCACCCCTCCACTTT.

This clonotype was observed a handful of times. The chain combines TRBV4-2 with TRBJ2-1; D may be TRBD1 (6 bases). CDR3 length: 11 amino acids. Germline V gene sequence: CDR1 LGHNA, CDR2 YNFKEQ. Trimming shortened V by 10 bases and J by 8 bases, and 12 bases separated the two germline ends. CDR3 nucleotides: TGTGCCACCGGAACAGGGTATGAGCAGTTCTTC. Amino acids: CATGTGYEQFF.

This clonotype was picked up a small number of times. The V and J genes are TRBV29-1 and TRBJ2-7; 10 bases fit TRBD2. V was pared by 6 bases and J by 4 bases, with 3 bases of the junction left unmatched. This CDR3 is 12 amino acids long. Looked up from germline, CDR1 is SQVTM and CDR2 is ANQGSEA. The CDR3 loop reads CSVLLAGYEQYF. The CDR3 DNA reads TGCAGCGTCCTACTAGCGGGGTACGAGCAGTACTTC.

This clonotype was observed a few times. The chain employs TRBV20-1 and TRBJ2-1, with 11 bases matching TRBD1. The germline V gene has CDR1 DFQATT and CDR2 SNEGSKA (reference sequence). The ends lost 6 bases at V and 9 bases at J; junction bases unmatched: 4. CDR3 length equals 12 residues. CDR3 sequence: CSAEDRGLEQFF. The CDR3 DNA is TGCAGTGCGGAGGACAGGGGGCTTGAGCAGTTCTTC.

The chain links TRBV3-1 to TRBJ2-3; TRBD2 might be the D (5 bases). Germline V lookup: CDR1 LGHDT, CDR2 YNNKEL (reference sequence). The CDR3 covers 13 residues. The ends were cut back, 4 bases at V and 11 bases at J, with 16 bases in the middle. The CDR3: CASSLRLGVLQYF. CDR3 DNA: TGTGCCAGCAGCCTCCGCCTCGGGGTCCTGCAGTATTTT.

V gene TRBV6-1 combines with J gene TRBJ2-3, with 11 bases lining up with TRBD2. This CDR3 has 18 amino acids. Germline trimming cut 1 base from V and 2 bases from J; bases unmatched to any gene: 8. CDR1 is MNHNS and CDR2 is SASEGT in the germline V gene. CDR3 loop: CASSEDTRLAGHTDTQYF. The CDR3 nucleotides are TGTGCCAGCAGTGAAGACACCAGACTAGCGGGACACACAGATACGCAGTATTTT.

J is TRBJ2-1 and V is TRBV3-1; D is unclear. The end of the DNA is better explained by TRBJ2-7, so the J call may be wrong. The CDR3 has 14 residues. Germline CDR1 LGHDT, CDR2 YNNKEL (reference sequence). CDR3 sequence: CASSQMTPAWEQYF. The CDR3, as DNA: TGTGCCAGCAGCCAAATGACTCCAGCGTGGGAGCAGTACTTC.

This clonotype has just one count. The chain has TRBV6-4 and TRBJ1-2; 7 bases are a match to TRBD1. Trimming at V came to 4 bases and at J to 4 bases, leaving 3 bases not matched to a gene. The germline V gene encodes CDR1 MRHNA and CDR2 SNTAGT. The CDR3 is 13 residues long. The CDR3 bases are TGTGCCAGCAGTGGACAGGGCTTCTATGGCTACACCTTC. Amino acids: CASSGQGFYGYTF.

The genes are TRBV11-2 and TRBJ2-1; no reliable D call. Germline V gene data show CDR1 as SGHAT and CDR2 as FQNNGV. V lost 3 bases and J lost 12, with 9 bases in between. There are 11 residues in the CDR3. Here the CDR3 DNA reads TGTGCCAGCAGCTTGGGTGGTGGGCAGTTCTTC. Its translation: CASSLGGGQFF.

Only a few counts were recorded for this clonotype. CDR3 DNA sequence: TGTGCCAGCAGTGAACAGCTCGTTCAGTACTTC. Translated: CASSEQLVQYF. This chain uses TRBV2 with TRBJ2-4; D call uncertain. Trimming left V 2 bases short and J 11 bases short, with 7 bases between. CDR1 is SNHLY, CDR2 FYNNEI, per germline. The CDR3 is made up of 11 amino acids.

The chain recombines TRBV10-3 with TRBJ2-7; the match to TRBD1 covers 9 bases. Germline values: CDR1 ENHRY, CDR2 SYGVKD. Unmatched junction bases numbered 8, after V lost 8 bases and J lost 6 bases. CDR3 length: 13 amino acids. For the CDR3, the DNA is TGTGCCATCCTTCGGGACAGGGAGGTCGAGCAGTACTTC. This sequence encodes CAILRDREVEQYF.

CDR3 sequence: CASSESLVTGANVLTF. In DNA form, the CDR3 reads TGTGCCAGCAGTGAATCCCTCGTCACTGGGGCCAACGTCCTGACTTTC. The rearrangement joins TRBV25-1 to TRBJ2-6; D ambiguous. This CDR3 is 16 amino acids long. CDR1 MGHDK and CDR2 SYGVNS come from the germline V gene. Deletions cut 1 base from V and 2 bases from J, with 9 bases between.

The chain links TRBV4-3 to TRBJ1-2; 7 bases match TRBD1. Per germline, CDR1 LGHNA and CDR2 YSLEER. This CDR3 is built from 15 residues. V lost 0 bases, J lost 6 bases, and 7 bases stayed unmatched. The chain's CDR3 is CASSQEPGTEDGYTF. The CDR3 DNA follows: TGCGCCAGCAGCCAAGAACCCGGGACAGAAGATGGCTACACCTTC.

In regard to this clonotype: A much larger clone differs from this one at a single base, so this may be a read error. The chain carries TRBV11-2 and TRBJ2-5; weak D call: TRBD1 (6 bases). CDR1 is SGHAT and CDR2 is FQNNGV in the germline V gene. CDR3 length: 13 residues. The CDR3 region has the DNA TGTGCCAGCAGCCTTGACAGGCAAGAGGCCCAGTACTTC. Amino acid sequence: CASSLDRQEAQYF.

Only a few counts were recorded for this clonotype. The gene calls are TRBV7-2 and TRBJ2-1; no clear D. This CDR3 is built from 15 residues. CDR1 SGHTA and CDR2 FQGNSA come from the germline V gene. Trimming shortened V by 3 bases and J by 7 bases, and 16 bases separated the two germline ends. The DNA for the CDR3 is TGTGCCAGCAGCTTGAACCCGGGCCCTGGGAATGAGCAGTTCTTC. This encodes CASSLNPGPGNEQFF.

The chain uses TRBV5-4 and TRBJ2-3; TRBD2 matches 14 bases. The V and J ends lost 3 bases and 6 bases, in that order; junction bases with no gene match: 3. Germline CDR1 and CDR2: SGHNT and YYREEE (reference sequence). This CDR3 is 15 amino acids long. The CDR3, as DNA: TGTGCCAGCAGCTGGACTAGCGGGGGGTGGGATACGCAGTATTTT. Translating gives CASSWTSGGWDTQYF. Looking up the rest from reference TRBV5-4 and TRBJ2-3 gives the full variable domain: ETGVTQSPTHLIKTRGQQVTLRCSSQSGHNTVSWYQQALGQGPQFIFQYYREEENGRGNFPPRFSGLQFPNYSSELNVNALELDDSALYLCASSWTSGGWDTQYFGPGTRLTVL.

V and J are TRBV12-3 or TRBV12-4 and TRBJ2-1; TRBD1 matches 7 bases. The CDR3 length is 16 residues. The V segment lost 6 bases and the J segment 8 bases; nucleotides outside the gene matches: 16. The CDR3 DNA follows: TGTGCCAGCAGATCCGGAAGACAGGGCGCTTTTGATGAGCAGTTCTTC. Its translation: CASRSGRQGAFDEQFF.

This clonotype was recorded once. V and J are TRBV3-1 and TRBJ1-4; TRBD1 might be the D (5 bases). The V gene lost 4 bases and the J gene lost 5 bases, with 14 bases spanning the gap. Per the germline V gene, CDR1 is LGHDT and CDR2 is YNNKEL (reference sequence). This CDR3 has 15 amino acids. CDR3 in DNA: TGTGCCAGCAGCCCATGGGGGGACCGAAATGAAAAACTGTTTTTT. Protein product: CASSPWGDRNEKLFF.